These 20 T cell receptor beta chains were all obtained from the same sample, sequenced in a study of blood T cell repertoires in COVID-19. Sequencing was performed with immunoSEQ multiplex PCR; in TCRdb, only in-frame clones are kept and a portion is missing. The sample has 450,000 to 500,000 clones, approximately 83% seen once; the top ten hold approximately 2.9%. Sequenced: peripheral blood. These receptors all stem from a human donor in a cohort sampled during active COVID-19.

This chain connects TRBV5-1 to TRBJ2-7, with TRBD2 matching over 10 bases. Germline loops: CDR1 SGHRS, CDR2 YFSETQ. This CDR3 contains 18 residues. V trimming: 0 bases; J trimming: 0 bases; junction bases outside the gene matches: 9. The CDR3 sequence is CASSLAGASGRDSYEQYF. The CDR3 coding sequence is TGCGCCAGCAGCTTGGCGGGGGCTAGCGGGAGAGACTCCTACGAGCAGTACTTC. The complete variable domain, with remaining parts taken from reference TRBV5-1 and TRBJ2-7, reads KAGVTQTPRYLIKTRGQQVTLSCSPISGHRSVSWYQQTPGQGLQFLFEYFSETQRNKGNFPGRFSGRQFSNSRSEMNVSTLELGDSALYLCASSLAGASGRDSYEQYFGPGTRLTVT.

The chain is built from TRBV5-1 and TRBJ2-5; 7 nucleotides align to TRBD1. The ends lost 2 bases at V and 3 bases at J; junction bases unmatched: 7. This CDR3 has 15 amino acids. CDR1 is SGHRS, CDR2 YFSETQ, per germline. CDR3 residues: CASSFPGGPEETQYF. CDR3 nucleotides: TGCGCCAGCAGCTTCCCAGGGGGACCAGAAGAGACCCAGTACTTC. The full variable domain, rest sourced from reference TRBV5-1 and TRBJ2-5, is KAGVTQTPRYLIKTRGQQVTLSCSPISGHRSVSWYQQTPGQGLQFLFEYFSETQRNKGNFPGRFSGRQFSNSRSEMNVSTLELGDSALYLCASSFPGGPEETQYFGPGTRLLVL.

The CDR3, as DNA: TGTGCCAGCAGCCCCATAATACAGTACACTGAAGCTTTCTTT. Translation gives CASSPIIQYTEAFF. The V gene is TRBV27, the J gene TRBJ1-1; D gene ambiguous. Trimming took 6 bases from V and 3 from J, leaving 14 bases between them. The germline CDR1 and CDR2 sequences are MNHEY and SMNVEV (reference sequence). The CDR3 loop spans 14 amino acids.

This chain links TRBV27 with TRBJ1-4, with TRBD1 as a possible D gene (5 bases). Trimming removed 4 bases from V and 2 bases from J, with 17 bases in between. The CDR3 is made up of 17 amino acids. Germline values: CDR1 MNHEY, CDR2 SMNVEV (reference sequence). The CDR3 spells CASSSRPGGATNEKLFF. The CDR3 DNA follows: TGTGCCAGCAGTTCGCGACCGGGAGGGGCGACTAATGAAAAACTGTTTTTT.

This clone was found a few times. The chain combines TRBV6-5 with TRBJ2-1; 9 bases fit TRBD2. The CDR3 is 13 amino acids. The V gene end was trimmed by 7 bases and the J gene end by 10 bases; junction bases not matched to a gene: 8. Looked up from germline, CDR1 is MNHEY and CDR2 is SVGAGI. DNA for the CDR3: TGTGCCAGCATCCGCGGGGGGGGCGCGGAGCAGTTCTTC. Its protein product is CASIRGGGAEQFF.

The chain combines TRBV19 with TRBJ2-3; 8 nucleotides line up with TRBD2. The ends lost 10 bases at V and 2 bases at J; junction bases unmatched: 8. Germline V CDR1 and CDR2: LNHDA, SQIVND (reference sequence). This CDR3 contains 14 residues. The CDR3 region is CATSREGPTDTQYF. The DNA of the CDR3 is TGTGCCACATCCCGGGAGGGTCCCACAGATACGCAGTATTTT.

The J gene is TRBJ2-4, the V gene TRBV11-2; the match to TRBD1 covers 7 bases. The CDR3 has 14 amino acids. V shed 5 bases and J 4 bases; nucleotides not matched to a gene: 5. Germline values: CDR1 SGHAT, CDR2 FQNNGV. The DNA for the CDR3 is TGTGCCAGCAGCCCGACCAGGGGGAAAAACATTCAGTACTTC. This encodes CASSPTRGKNIQYF.

This clone was found once. The chain carries TRBV30 and TRBJ1-1; TRBD1 might be the D (6 bases). Deletions cut 5 bases from V and 3 bases from J, with 13 bases between. This CDR3 comprises 13 residues. The germline gives CDR1 GTSNPN, CDR2 SVGIG (reference sequence). This CDR3 is CAWERQVDTEAFF. CDR3 nucleotides: TGTGCCTGGGAAAGACAGGTCGACACTGAAGCTTTCTTT.

V is TRBV6-5 and J is TRBJ1-1; possible D gene TRBD1, 5 bases. Germline V gene lookup returns CDR1 MNHEY and CDR2 SVGAGI. With 5 bases removed from V and 4 bases from J, the gap between germline ends came to 14 bases. The CDR3 has 14 amino acids. The CDR3 DNA follows: TGTGCCAGCAGTCCTCCGGGGGGGATCACTGAAGCTTTCTTT. Amino acids: CASSPPGGITEAFF.

The chain recombines TRBV3-1 (or the pseudogene TRBV3-2) with TRBJ2-3; 11 nucleotides agree with TRBD2. The germline V gene encodes CDR1 LGHDT and CDR2 YNNKEL (reference sequence). V gave up 1 base and J gave up 3 bases; unmatched junction bases: 6. CDR3 length: 17 residues. The CDR3 nucleotides are TGTGCCAGCAGCCAAGCCGGACTAGCGGGCGTGACAGATACGCAGTATTTT. This encodes CASSQAGLAGVTDTQYF.

The chain is built from TRBV28 and TRBJ2-1, with D maybe TRBD2 (6 bases). The CDR3 is 13 residues long. Germline lookup yields CDR1 MDHEN and CDR2 SYDVKM. V lost 2 bases to trimming and J lost 6 bases, with 8 bases between them. The DNA for the CDR3 is TGTGCCAGCAGTTTAACTAGCCCCAATGAGCAGTTCTTC. It encodes CASSLTSPNEQFF.

This clone was seen a few times. The V gene is TRBV5-5, the J gene TRBJ2-7; the match to TRBD2 covers 8 bases. The ends lost 1 base at V and 1 base at J; junction bases unmatched: 4. Germline assignment: CDR1 SGHKS and CDR2 YYEKEE (reference sequence). The CDR3 has 15 amino acids. CDR3 sequence: CASSLLAGGSYEQYF. DNA for the CDR3: TGTGCCAGCAGCTTGTTGGCGGGAGGATCCTACGAGCAGTACTTC.

The chain links TRBV5-6 to TRBJ1-1; possibly TRBD1 for D (5 bases). CDR3 size: 15 residues. The V gene's germline CDR1 is SGHDT and CDR2 YYEEEE. V lost 2 bases to trimming and J lost 0 bases, with 11 bases between them. The CDR3 region is CASSFEEGLNTEAFF. DNA for the CDR3: TGTGCCAGCAGCTTTGAGGAGGGGTTGAACACTGAAGCTTTCTTT. Full variable domain (missing parts from reference TRBV5-6 and TRBJ1-1): DAGVTQSPTHLIKTRGQQVTLRCSPKSGHDTVSWYQQALGQGPQFIFQYYEEEERQRGNFPDRFSGHQFPNYSSELNVNALLLGDSALYLCASSFEEGLNTEAFFGQGTRLTVV.

V gene TRBV9 combines with J gene TRBJ1-1, with D possibly matching TRBD1 (6 bases). Trimming removed 0 bases from V and 4 bases from J, with 13 bases in between. CDR1 and CDR2 from the germline V gene are SGDLS and YYNGEE. The CDR3 has 15 amino acids. CDR3: CASSVVRGPITEAFF. The CDR3 nucleotides read TGTGCCAGCAGCGTAGTCAGGGGACCGATCACTGAAGCTTTCTTT.

The chain couples TRBV19 to TRBJ1-1, with 7 bases aligning to TRBD1. V lost 6 bases to trimming and J lost 2 bases; unmatched junction nucleotides: 6. The length of the CDR3 is 14 residues. Germline loops: CDR1 LNHDA, CDR2 SQIVND (reference sequence). CDR3 region: CASSNRGINTEAFF. In DNA form, the CDR3 reads TGTGCCAGTAGCAACAGGGGAATTAACACTGAAGCTTTCTTT.

V usage is TRBV21-1 and J usage is TRBJ1-5; the D call of TRBD1 is as the table states it, not checked on the DNA. TRBV21-1 is shown as a pseudogene. The CDR3 contains 16 residues. CDR3 bases: TGTGCCAGCAGCATTATAGAGACAGGGAGCAATCAGCCCCAGCATTTT. It specifies CASSIIETGSNQPQHF.

The chain links TRBV3-1 (or the pseudogene TRBV3-2) to TRBJ2-7; TRBD1 might be the D (6 bases). This CDR3 comprises 14 residues. The V end lost 4 bases, the J end lost 5 bases, and 15 bases lay between the germline ends. Germline V gene data show CDR1 as LGHDT and CDR2 as YNNKEL (reference sequence). In nucleotides, the CDR3 is TGTGCCAGCAGCCTTCTGGGCAGGGGAGACGAGCAGTACTTC. Amino acids: CASSLLGRGDEQYF.

This clone has more than one count but fewer than ten. This chain connects TRBV18 to TRBJ2-7; 7 nucleotides agree with TRBD2. Per the germline V gene, CDR1 is KGHSH and CDR2 is LQKENI. This CDR3 comprises 17 residues. V lost 6 bases to trimming and J lost 2 bases; unmatched junction nucleotides: 16. CDR3 protein: CASSQIERGVVAYEQYF. The CDR3 DNA sequence: TGTGCCAGCTCTCAGATCGAGCGGGGCGTGGTCGCCTACGAGCAGTACTTC.

The chain links TRBV9 to TRBJ2-3; weak D call: TRBD2 (5 bases). The CDR3 sequence is 14 residues long. CDR1 and CDR2 (germline): SGDLS, YYNGEE. V was shortened by 1 base and J by 2 bases, with 8 bases between the two germline ends. CDR3 in DNA: TGTGCCAGCAGCGTACGAGCGGACACAGATACGCAGTATTTT. Amino acid sequence: CASSVRADTDTQYF.

The table lists this clone with a count of one. The chain uses TRBV21-1 and TRBJ2-7; the table's D call, TRBD2, has no DNA check behind it. TRBV21-1 is termed a pseudogene. This CDR3 is built from 16 residues. DNA of the CDR3: TGTGCCAGCAGCAAAGCGCGGAGACTAGTGTACCACGAGCAGTACTTC. It encodes CASSKARRLVYHEQYF.